A single sample is the source of the 30 T cell receptor beta chains below, sequenced in a study of PD-1 blockade in classical Hodgkin lymphoma. Assay: immunoSEQ multiplex PCR; the TCRdb copy retains only in-frame clones and omits some. Among 20,000 to 25,000 clones listed, 69% were seen once. After autologous stem cell transplantation all patients relapsed, and prior brentuximab vedotin exposure differed between cohorts. The material sequenced was peripheral blood mononuclear cells (PBMCs), taken at baseline. The receptor source for this set is a human donor with classical Hodgkin lymphoma.

The chain uses TRBV6-5 and TRBJ1-1; no clear D. Trimming shortened V by 7 bases and J by 2 bases, and 11 bases separated the two germline ends. The CDR3 is 13 residues long. The germline V gene has CDR1 MNHEY and CDR2 SVGAGI. The CDR3 spells CASIPAGNTEAFF. The CDR3 DNA is TGTGCCAGCATTCCCGCAGGAAACACTGAAGCTTTCTTT.

This clone is labeled medium-sized. This rearrangement joins TRBV30 to TRBJ2-7; weak D call: TRBD2 (7 bases). The CDR3 has 14 residues. Germline V gene sequence: CDR1 GTSNPN, CDR2 SVGIG (reference sequence). With 3 bases removed from V and 4 bases from J, the gap between germline ends came to 16 bases. CDR3 in amino acids: CAWRRVGGDYEQYF. CDR3 DNA: TGTGCCTGGAGGAGGGTAGGGGGGGATTACGAGCAGTACTTC.

Within the sample, this clone is medium-sized (0.01 to 0.1%). The chain carries TRBV20-1 and TRBJ2-1; no reliable D call. In germline, CDR1 is DFQATT, CDR2 SNEGSKA (reference sequence). The CDR3 spans 10 residues. Between the trimmed V and J ends, which lost 6 bases and 10 bases, there was a span of 10 bases. Here the CDR3 reads CSAVAGEQFF. CDR3 bases: TGCAGTGCCGTAGCCGGGGAGCAGTTCTTC.

The V and J genes are TRBV11-2 and TRBJ2-2; 8 bases agree with TRBD2. V lost 5 bases to trimming and J lost 2 bases; unmatched junction nucleotides: 7. The length of the CDR3 is 16 residues. Germline V gene data show CDR1 as SGHAT and CDR2 as FQNNGV. CDR3 sequence reads: CASSRAGGVNTGELFF. CDR3 nucleotides: TGTGCCAGCAGCCGCGCCGGGGGGGTAAACACCGGGGAGCTGTTTTTT. Complete variable domain (other parts from reference TRBV11-2 and TRBJ2-2): EAGVAQSPRYKIIEKRQSVAFWCNPISGHATLYWYQQILGQGPKLLIQFQNNGVVDDSQLPKDRFSAERLKGVDSTLKIQPAKLEDSAVYLCASSRAGGVNTGELFFGEGSRLTVL.

By proportion, this clone is medium-sized. The chain joins TRBV7-9 to TRBJ1-1; D gene uncertain. V lost 3 bases and J lost 1, with 12 bases in between. CDR1 is SEHNR, CDR2 FQNEAQ, per germline (reference sequence). The CDR3 is made up of 15 amino acids. The CDR3 DNA follows: TGTGCCAGCAGCTTTCACAAGGCGGAGAACACTGAAGCTTTCTTT. Translating gives CASSFHKAENTEAFF.

This chain joins TRBV28 and TRBJ2-5, with TRBD1 as a possible D gene (6 bases). In germline, CDR1 is MDHEN, CDR2 SYDVKM. Trimming cost V 4 bases and J 1 base, with 13 bases left between them. The CDR3 consists of 15 residues. CDR3 in DNA: TGTGCCAGCAGTTCATTCAGGACAGTCCAAGAGACCCAGTACTTC. It translates to CASSSFRTVQETQYF. Filled out from reference TRBV28 and TRBJ2-5, the complete variable domain reads DVKVTQSSRYLVKRTGEKVFLECVQDMDHENMFWYRQDPGLGLRLIYFSYDVKMKEKGDIPEGYSVSREKKERFSLILESASTNQTSMYLCASSSFRTVQETQYFGPGTRLLVL.

The genes are TRBV13 and TRBJ2-6, with D possibly matching TRBD1 (5 bases). The CDR3 contains 17 residues. Trimming removed 4 bases at V and 0 bases at J, with 13 bases between. The germline CDR1 and CDR2 sequences are PRHDT and FYEKMQ (reference sequence). DNA for the CDR3: TGTGCCAGCAGCTGCCGACAGTGCTCCTCTGGGGCCAACGTCCTGACTTTC. Amino acids: CASSCRQCSSGANVLTF.

The chain uses TRBV6-1 and TRBJ2-5; the D is unclear. The last part of the DNA fits TRBJ2-7 better; the J call may be wrong. Germline values: CDR1 MNHNS, CDR2 SASEGT. CDR3 length: 14 residues. Here the CDR3 DNA reads TGTGCCAGCAGTGAATGGGTGGCCTACTACGAGCAGTACTTC. Translated, it gives CASSEWVAYYEQYF.

This clone was counted between two and nine times. The V gene is TRBV9, the J gene TRBJ2-7, with 8 bases matching TRBD1. This CDR3 has 15 amino acids. Germline assignment: CDR1 SGDLS and CDR2 YYNGEE. V was clipped by 3 bases and J by 4 bases; unmatched bases: 9. DNA for the CDR3: TGTGCCAGCAGCGCAGCAGGGGGCGTGGGGTACGAGCAGTACTTC. Its protein is CASSAAGGVGYEQYF.

This clone appeared a single time. Sequence at one end of the junction differs from germline and may be a read error. Other DNA sequences in this sample translate to the same CDR3. The genes are TRBV2 and TRBJ2-3; D remains unclear. This CDR3 is built from 15 residues. Germline V lookup: CDR1 SNHLY, CDR2 FYNNEI. CDR3 nucleotide sequence: TGTGCCAGCAGTGAAGCTGTCCACAGCACAGATACGCAATATTTT. Amino acid sequence: CASSEAVHSTDTQYF. The full variable domain, in which reference TRBV2 and TRBJ2-3 provide the parts outside the CDR3, is EPEVTQTPSHQVTQMGQEVILRCVPISNHLYFYWYRQILGQKVEFLVSFYNNEISEKSEIFDDQFSVERPDGSNFTLKIRSTKLEDSAMYFCASSEAVHSTDTQYFGPGTRLTVL.

The chain employs TRBV7-8 and TRBJ1-3, with D unclear. The CDR3 has 17 amino acids. Trimming cost V 0 bases and J 0 bases, with 12 bases left between them. Germline V gene lookup returns CDR1 SGHVS and CDR2 FQNEAQ. CDR3 amino acids: CASSLAPVGLSGNTIYF. In DNA form, the CDR3 reads TGTGCCAGCAGCTTAGCGCCAGTCGGTCTCTCTGGAAACACCATATATTTT.

This rearrangement joins TRBV7-9 to TRBJ1-2; 9 bases align to TRBD1. With V trimmed by 5 bases and J by 6 bases, 13 bases remained unmatched. Per germline, CDR1 SEHNR and CDR2 FQNEAQ (reference sequence). The CDR3 consists of 16 residues. CDR3 in DNA: TGTGCCAGCAGCCCACGCACCAAAGGGACAGGGCATGGCTACACCTTC. Protein: CASSPRTKGTGHGYTF.

This chain connects TRBV30 to TRBJ2-7; the D gene is possibly TRBD1 (8 bases). V lost 3 bases and J lost 2, with 29 bases in between. The CDR3 is 19 residues long. Germline V gives CDR1 GTSNPN, CDR2 SVGIG (reference sequence). The DNA of the CDR3 is TGTGCCTGGAGGGGGGGGAGCCAAACTAGGACAGGGATACCCTACGAGCAGTACTTC. This sequence encodes CAWRGGSQTRTGIPYEQYF.

The chain recombines TRBV25-1 with TRBJ2-3, with D maybe TRBD1 (6 bases). Looked up from germline, CDR1 is MGHDK and CDR2 is SYGVNS. This CDR3 has 15 amino acids. The germline V and J ends were trimmed by 5 bases and 2 bases, with 14 bases remaining between them. Here the CDR3 DNA reads TGTGCCAGCAGTTCGACAGGTCGTTACACAGATACGCAGTATTTT. Amino acid sequence: CASSSTGRYTDTQYF.

The V call is TRBV6-1, the J call TRBJ1-1; D is possibly TRBD1 (5 bases). V lost 0 bases to trimming and J lost 5 bases, with 13 bases between them. Germline-derived CDR1 and CDR2 are MNHNS and SASEGT. The CDR3 sequence is 15 residues long. CDR3 coding DNA: TGTGCCAGCAGTGAAGCCCCCCGGGGGGGGACTGAAGCTTTCTTT. Its protein is CASSEAPRGGTEAFF.

CDR3 loop: CASSLWGGSEAFF. In DNA, the CDR3 is TGTGCCAGCAGCCTTTGGGGGGGGTCGGAAGCTTTCTTT. This chain joins TRBV28 and TRBJ1-1; possibly TRBD1 for D (5 bases). Between the trimmed V and J ends, which lost 6 bases and 8 bases, there was a span of 16 bases. Germline V gives CDR1 MDHEN, CDR2 SYDVKM. This CDR3 spans 13 amino acids. Using reference TRBV28 and TRBJ1-1 for the parts outside the CDR3, the full variable domain is DVKVTQSSRYLVKRTGEKVFLECVQDMDHENMFWYRQDPGLGLRLIYFSYDVKMKEKGDIPEGYSVSREKKERFSLILESASTNQTSMYLCASSLWGGSEAFFGQGTRLTVV.

V gene TRBV30 combines with J gene TRBJ2-7; D possibly uses TRBD1 or TRBD2 (5 bases each). In germline, CDR1 is GTSNPN, CDR2 SVGIG (reference sequence). V was clipped by 4 bases and J by 2 bases, with 12 bases between them. The CDR3 runs 13 residues. CDR3 sequence (DNA): TGTGCCTGGAAATGGGACGGCCCCTACGAGCAGTACTTC. Translating it yields CAWKWDGPYEQYF.

This clone was recorded a few times. This sequence joins TRBV9 and TRBJ2-3, with TRBD2 matching 10 bases. The CDR3 is 16 amino acids. V gave up 2 bases and J gave up 2 bases; unmatched junction bases: 5. CDR1 and CDR2 from the germline V gene are SGDLS and YYNGEE. The CDR3 DNA sequence: TGTGCCAGCAGCGTGGCTAGCGGGGGACCCACAGATACGCAGTATTTT. Translated, it gives CASSVASGGPTDTQYF.

There are a few counts of this clone. The J gene is TRBJ1-2, the V gene TRBV6-5; 8 positions agree with TRBD1. Looked up from germline, CDR1 is MNHEY and CDR2 is SVGAGI. This CDR3 is 12 amino acids long. J was trimmed by 3 bases and V by 10 bases; bases with no gene match: 4. The CDR3 nucleotides are TGTGCCATCGCGGACAGGGACTATGGCTACACCTTC. This gives the protein CAIADRDYGYTF.

CDR3 DNA sequence: TGTGCCAGCAGCTTAACAGGGGGCGCGGCTTTCTTT. Amino acid sequence: CASSLTGGAAFF. The chain links TRBV7-9 to TRBJ1-1, with TRBD1 matching 9 bases. This CDR3 has 12 residues. CDR1 and CDR2 from the germline V gene are SEHNR and FQNEAQ (reference sequence). V lost 2 bases, J lost 11 bases, and 3 bases stayed unmatched.

V is TRBV6-1 and J is TRBJ2-2; D gene unclear. Germline V gives CDR1 MNHNS, CDR2 SASEGT. The CDR3 consists of 15 residues. The germline V and J ends were trimmed by 6 bases and 1 base, with 12 bases remaining between them. CDR3 nucleotide sequence: TGTGCCAGCAGCAAAAGGGCAGGGAACACCGGGGAGCTGTTTTTT. Its protein is CASSKRAGNTGELFF.

The chain combines TRBV4-1 with TRBJ1-3; D not resolved. The CDR3 runs to 17 residues. The germline V gene encodes CDR1 MGHRA and CDR2 YSYEKL. Trimming cost V 1 base and J 0 bases, with 13 bases left between them. The chain's CDR3 is CASSQAWPGNSGNTIYF. For the CDR3, the DNA is TGCGCCAGCAGCCAAGCCTGGCCGGGAAACTCTGGAAACACCATATATTTT.

The chain links TRBV23-1 to TRBJ1-6; 8 nucleotides match TRBD1. TRBV23-1 is sorted into the ORF group, with uncertain function. The CDR3 contains 13 residues. V was pared by 6 bases and J by 9 bases, with 4 bases of the junction left unmatched. The CDR3 sequence is CASSGQGSSPLHF. The CDR3 nucleotides read TGCGCCAGCAGCGGACAGGGTTCTTCACCCCTCCACTTT.

The chain couples TRBV4-1 to TRBJ1-1, with unresolved D. Trimming pared 3 bases from V and 1 base from J, leaving 12 bases between. CDR3 length: 15 residues. CDR1 and CDR2 from the germline V gene are MGHRA and YSYEKL. The DNA of the CDR3 is TGCGCCAGCAGCCAGTTGATCTACTCGAACACTGAAGCTTTCTTT. Translating it yields CASSQLIYSNTEAFF.

In this sample, this clone turned up a few times. V usage is TRBV4-1 and J usage is TRBJ2-2; possible D gene TRBD2, 6 bases. The V and J ends lost 4 bases and 3 bases respectively, with 12 bases between them. CDR1 and CDR2 from the germline V gene are MGHRA and YSYEKL. This CDR3 is built from 15 residues. The CDR3 DNA sequence: TGCGCCAGCAGCCCTCTCTCGGGGGACACCGGGGAGCTGTTTTTT. Protein sequence: CASSPLSGDTGELFF.

V and J are TRBV2 and TRBJ1-5; TRBD1 matches 7 bases. The CDR3 runs 14 residues. Trimming cost V 5 bases and J 6 bases; bases outside gene matches: 7. Germline assignment: CDR1 SNHLY and CDR2 FYNNEI. The CDR3 here is CASSSDRDGQPQHF. The CDR3 region has the DNA TGTGCCAGCAGTTCCGACAGGGATGGTCAGCCCCAGCATTTT.

The chain recombines TRBV5-8 with TRBJ2-1; D unclear. The CDR3 spans 12 residues. Germline V gene lookup returns CDR1 SGHTS and CDR2 YDEGEE. The V end was cut by 4 bases, the J end by 7 bases, with 9 bases between. The CDR3 DNA sequence: TGTGCCAGCAGCCCGAGCCGTAATGAGCAGTTCTTC. This gives the protein CASSPSRNEQFF.

The chain carries TRBV14 and TRBJ2-5; D ambiguous. V shed 3 bases and J shed 9 bases, with 11 bases lying between them. Germline CDR1 and CDR2: SGHDN and FVKESK. CDR3 length: 12 amino acids. Here the CDR3 reads CASSQGFFAQYF. CDR3 bases: TGTGCCAGCAGCCAGGGATTTTTCGCCCAGTACTTC.

V and J are TRBV11-1 and TRBJ2-7; no clear D gene. Germline CDR1 reads SGHAT; CDR2 reads FQDESV (reference sequence). This CDR3 is 13 amino acids long. The V and J ends lost 0 bases and 5 bases respectively, with 8 bases between them. The chain's CDR3 is CASSLARSHEQYF. CDR3 bases: TGTGCCAGCAGCTTAGCGCGAAGCCACGAGCAGTACTTC. The whole variable domain, remainder taken from reference TRBV11-1 and TRBJ2-7, is EAEVAQSPRYKITEKSQAVAFWCDPISGHATLYWYRQILGQGPELLVQFQDESVVDDSQLPKDRFSAERLKGVDSTLKIQPAELGDSAMYLCASSLARSHEQYFGPGTRLTVT.

The V gene is TRBV2, the J gene TRBJ2-1; D is possibly TRBD1 (7 bases). The germline V and J ends were trimmed by 11 bases and 0 bases, with 17 bases remaining between them. The germline CDR1 and CDR2 sequences are SNHLY and FYNNEI. The CDR3 is made up of 15 amino acids. This CDR3 reads CALRAGQYSYNEQFF. CDR3 coding DNA: TGTGCCCTCAGGGCGGGACAGTACTCCTACAATGAGCAGTTCTTC.